The rows below give T cell receptor beta chains drawn from one sample of a study of T-cell memory formation after mild COVID-19. Via MiXCR, TCRdb re-called the 5' RACE reads, giving one row per CDR3 protein. Altogether approximately 260,000 distinct CDR3 sequences are present, roughly 17% being singletons, with the ten largest covering 3.5% to 4%. Sequenced material: PBMCs or a T cell subset sorted from them (not recorded which). The source is a young man who had mild COVID-19 (a few samples of this study predate the infection). Cell type and time point are not known. Each CDR3 is given with its conserved first and last residue. The order of the fields is D gene, V gene, clone size, J gene, CDR3 DNA, CDR3 protein. The D gene is left open where the match is weak. A row's size may be missing; if present it is once, few, many or a size class.

TRBD1	TRBV7-2	many	TRBJ2-3	TGTGCCAGCAGCTCCAGGGGGGATACGCAGTATTTT	CASSSRGDTQYF
-	TRBV5-1	few	TRBJ1-6	TGCGCCAGCAGCCGCGGCGGAGACAGCTCCTATAATTCACCCCTCCACTTT	CASSRGGDSSYNSPLHF
-	TRBV5-1	few	TRBJ2-2	TGCGCCAGCAGCGTGTCCTCCGGGACACAGAACACCGGGGAGCTGTTTTTT	CASSVSSGTQNTGELFF
TRBD1	TRBV5-5	few	TRBJ1-5	TGTGCCAGCAGCCTTGGGACAGTCAATCAGCCCCAGCATTTT	CASSLGTVNQPQHF
-	TRBV30	once	TRBJ1-2	TGTGCCTCCCCGGGAGCGGAAGGAGCCTTCTATGGCTACACCTTC	CASPGAEGAFYGYTF
-	TRBV10-3	many	TRBJ1-2	TGTGCCATCAAGGGGAGCTATGGCTACACCTTC	CAIKGSYGYTF
TRBD1	TRBV5-1	few	TRBJ2-5	TGCGCCAGCAGCTTGGCCCCAGGGGGCGCATCCGAGACCCAGTACTTC	CASSLAPGGASETQYF
TRBD1	TRBV7-6	-	TRBJ1-1	TGTGCCAGCAGCTTTGGGGACAGGGCGTCTGAAGCTTTCTTT	CASSFGDRASEAFF
-	TRBV6-2/TRBV6-3	few	TRBJ1-5	TGTGCCAGCAGTTACCCCATGCTTACAGGGATGGCTGTGGGCAATCAGCCCCAGCATTTT	CASSYPMLTGMAVGNQPQHF
-	TRBV27	few	TRBJ1-6	TGTGCCACACGGGCCGGGGATATGAATTCACCCCTCCACTTT	CATRAGDMNSPLHF
TRBD1	TRBV7-6	-	TRBJ2-7	TGTGCCAGCAGCCAGGCACCGGACAGGGGTTACGAGCAGTACTTC	CASSQAPDRGYEQYF
TRBD1	TRBV28	-	TRBJ1-1	TGTGCCAGCAGTTCGCTCCGGGACAGGGGGGGAGCTTTCTTT	CASSSLRDRGGAFF
-	TRBV4-1	-	TRBJ1-2	TGCGCCAGCAGTGGACGGGGGGCGCGGGGCTACACCTTC	CASSGRGARGYTF
-	TRBV6-2/TRBV6-3	-	TRBJ1-5	TGTGCCAGCGGACCGTGGCTCGGAAGCAATCAGCCCCAGCATTTT	CASGPWLGSNQPQHF
-	TRBV27	-	TRBJ1-2	TGTGAAGAGGGGGGGTATGGCTATGGCTACACCTTC	CEEGGYGYGYTF
TRBD1	TRBV4-2	-	TRBJ1-6	TGTGCCAGCAGCGCCGGACAGGGGGACTCACCCCTCCACTTT	CASSAGQGDSPLHF
-	TRBV14	-	TRBJ1-4	TGTGCCAGCAGCGGGGCCCGAAATGAAAAACTGTTTTTT	CASSGARNEKLFF
TRBD1	TRBV10-3	many	TRBJ2-2	TGTGCCATCAGGGGAAATCCGGGACAGGGCAGCGGGGAGCTGTTTTTT	CAIRGNPGQGSGELFF
TRBD1	TRBV12-3/TRBV12-4	-	TRBJ2-3	TGTGCCAGCAGTTCGGACAGGTGGGGCGCAGATACGCAGTATTTT	CASSSDRWGADTQYF
TRBD2	TRBV3-1	many	TRBJ2-4	TGTGCCAGCAGCCGAGATGGACTAGCGGGGAGGGGAAACATTCAGTACTTC	CASSRDGLAGRGNIQYF
-	TRBV12-3/TRBV12-4	once	TRBJ1-4	TGTGCCAGCCGTCGGGGGACTAATGAAAAACTGTTTTTT	CASRRGTNEKLFF
TRBD2	TRBV29-1	few	TRBJ2-2	TGCAGCGCCAGCGGGGGGCCCATCACCGGGGAGCTGTTTTTT	CSASGGPITGELFF
-	TRBV12-3/TRBV12-4	few	TRBJ1-2	TGTGCCGTCAGTAGGGGGTTGCGAGGCTACACCTTC	CAVSRGLRGYTF
-	TRBV5-1	few	TRBJ1-2	TGCGCCAGCAGGGTGGAGGGGAACTATGGCTACACCTTC	CASRVEGNYGYTF
TRBD1	TRBV3-1	-	TRBJ1-3	TGTGCCTGCTGGGACAGGGGGGGAAACACCATATATTTT	CACWDRGGNTIYF
TRBD2	TRBV4-3	few	TRBJ2-3	TGCGCCAGCAGCCAAACAATACTAGCGACAGATACGCAGTATTTT	CASSQTILATDTQYF
TRBD2	TRBV4-1	few	TRBJ2-2	TGCGCCAGCAGGCTAGCGGGGGGGCCCGGGGAGCTGTTTTTT	CASRLAGGPGELFF
-	TRBV11-2	-	TRBJ2-1	TGTGCCAGCAGCCCCACTCGGTCCTACAATGAGCAGTTCTTC	CASSPTRSYNEQFF
-	TRBV5-1	-	TRBJ2-1	TGCGCCAGCGACCCCGGGGCATCCTCCTACAATGAGCAGTTCTTC	CASDPGASSYNEQFF
TRBD2	TRBV11-2	-	TRBJ2-1	TGTGCCAGCAGCTCGACCCTACTAGCGGGGGGGCCGGGGTTCTTC	CASSSTLLAGGPGFF
-	TRBV5-1	few	TRBJ2-1	TGCGCCAGCAGCTTGGTGACGGATTACAATGAGCAGTTCTTC	CASSLVTDYNEQFF
-	TRBV9	-	TRBJ2-2	TGTGCCAGCAGCGTATCCCTAGCTGTAACGAACACCGGGGAGCTGTTTTTT	CASSVSLAVTNTGELFF
-	TRBV2	many	TRBJ1-6	TGTGCCAAGGGAAAGCCCCCCCAGGATCCCCTCCACTTT	CAKGKPPQDPLHF
-	TRBV12-3/TRBV12-4	-	TRBJ2-2	TGTGCCAGCAGTTTAGTTCAGGGAGGCACCGGGGAGCTGTTTTTT	CASSLVQGGTGELFF
TRBD2	TRBV5-1	few	TRBJ2-1	TGCGCCAGCAGCCGAAGCGGGGACTCCTACAATGAGCAGTTCTTC	CASSRSGDSYNEQFF
TRBD2	TRBV20-1	-	TRBJ2-3	TGCAGTGCTGCGACTAGCGGGGGGGCGGATACGCAGTATTTT	CSAATSGGADTQYF
-	TRBV20-1	few	TRBJ2-7	TGCAGTGCTAGAGACGGGGGCTACGAGCAGTACTTC	CSARDGGYEQYF
TRBD2	TRBV6-2/TRBV6-3	few	TRBJ2-7	TGTGCCAGCAGTTACAAGAGGACTAGCGGGGGAGTTTCTCCCTACGAGCAGTACTTC	CASSYKRTSGGVSPYEQYF
-	TRBV7-2	-	TRBJ2-5	TGTGCCAGCAAGTTACAAGAGACCCAGTACTTC	CASKLQETQYF
-	TRBV6-6	few	TRBJ2-1	TGTGCCAGCAGTCCGTCCCGGTCCTACAATGAGCAGTTCTTC	CASSPSRSYNEQFF
-	TRBV7-3	many	TRBJ1-1	TGTGCCAGCAGCTTACAGGGCAGCATGAACACTGAAGCTTTCTTT	CASSLQGSMNTEAFF
-	TRBV5-1	-	TRBJ2-4	TGCGCCAGCAGCTTGGTAGGGGCTAATCCCATTCAGTACTTC	CASSLVGANPIQYF
-	TRBV6-6	-	TRBJ2-1	TGTGCCAGCAGTTTGACGAATGAGCAGTTCTTC	CASSLTNEQFF
TRBD1	TRBV7-8	-	TRBJ1-2	TGTGCCAGCAGCCAGGGACAGACTTTATATGGCTACACCTTC	CASSQGQTLYGYTF
TRBD1	TRBV6-1	few	TRBJ2-5	TGTGCCAGCCGCGACAGGGGAAGGGAGACCCAGTACTTC	CASRDRGRETQYF
-	TRBV5-4	-	TRBJ2-3	TGTGCCAGCAGCCACCCTACGAGCACAGATACGCAGTATTTT	CASSHPTSTDTQYF
-	TRBV7-3	-	TRBJ1-1	TGTGCCAGCAGGTCCGTCCCTCGCGGCGCTGAAGCTTTCTTT	CASRSVPRGAEAFF
-	TRBV7-9	many	TRBJ2-2	TGTGCCAGCAGCTTCAGACTAGTGGACACCGGGGAGCTGTTTTTT	CASSFRLVDTGELFF